These 27 T cell receptor beta chains share one sample of origin, sequenced in a study of T cell changes during pregnancy in multiple sclerosis. Sequencing used immunoSEQ multiplex PCR; TCRdb keeps in-frame clones, though not all of them. This sample has about 43,000 clones, with 80% to 90% found just once. The specimen was peripheral blood, collected in the first trimester of pregnancy. The receptors originated from a female donor in good health, enrolled as a control in a pregnancy study.

The chain joins TRBV19 to TRBJ1-4, with D possibly being TRBD1 (6 bases). From germline, CDR1 is LNHDA and CDR2 SQIVND (reference sequence). The CDR3 length is 14 residues. The ends were cut back, 7 bases at V and 5 bases at J, with 14 bases in the middle. CDR3 DNA: TGTGCCAGTACATTCCGGGACACAAATGAAAAACTGTTTTTT. Its protein product is CASTFRDTNEKLFF.

The V call is TRBV9, the J call TRBJ1-4; D remains ambiguous. Germline V gives CDR1 SGDLS, CDR2 YYNGEE. Trimming left V 0 bases short and J 0 bases short, with 15 bases between. The CDR3 is made up of 18 amino acids. CDR3 loop: CASSVGSISGATNEKLFF. CDR3 coding DNA: TGTGCCAGCAGCGTAGGATCGATCTCGGGTGCAACTAATGAAAAACTGTTTTTT.

The chain has TRBV6-5 and TRBJ2-7, with 9 positions matching TRBD1. The germline CDR1 and CDR2 sequences are MNHEY and SVGAGI. With 7 bases clipped from V and 5 bases from J, the junction kept 6 bases outside the gene matches. CDR3 length: 13 residues. The DNA for the CDR3 is TGTGCCAGCAAAGGGGACAGGGCCGACGAGCAGTACTTC. This gives the protein CASKGDRADEQYF.

The chain is built from TRBV18 and TRBJ1-1; 9 nucleotides align to TRBD1. The CDR3 covers 15 residues. Germline V gives CDR1 KGHSH, CDR2 LQKENI. Unmatched junction bases numbered 6, after V lost 5 bases and J lost 2 bases. In nucleotides, the CDR3 is TGTGCCAGCTCATCGGGGACAGGGATAAACACTGAAGCTTTCTTT. It yields the protein CASSSGTGINTEAFF.

The V call is TRBV4-2, the J call TRBJ2-3, with TRBD1 matching 8 bases. The CDR3 sequence is 16 residues long. Germline CDR1 reads LGHNA; CDR2 reads YNFKEQ. Trimming cost V 6 bases and J 3 bases; bases outside gene matches: 11. The CDR3 DNA sequence: TGTGCCAGCAGAGGAAGTCAGGGGGCTGGAACAGATACGCAGTATTTT. Translated: CASRGSQGAGTDTQYF.

This chain connects TRBV19 to TRBJ1-1, with a weak D call TRBD1 (6 bases). The CDR3 is 12 amino acids. The germline CDR1 and CDR2 sequences are LNHDA and SQIVND (reference sequence). Trimming removed 7 bases at V and 5 bases at J, with 11 bases between. CDR3 in amino acids: CASKGRGTEAFF. CDR3 nucleotides: TGTGCCAGTAAGGGGAGGGGGACTGAAGCTTTCTTT. The full variable domain, its missing parts supplied by reference TRBV19 and TRBJ1-1, is DGGITQSPKYLFRKEGQNVTLSCEQNLNHDAMYWYRQDPGQGLRLIYYSQIVNDFQKGDIAEGYSVSREKKESFPLTVTSAQKNPTAFYLCASKGRGTEAFFGQGTRLTVV.

V gene TRBV27 combines with J gene TRBJ1-4; D not resolved. The CDR3 has 15 residues. Germline assignment: CDR1 MNHEY and CDR2 SMNVEV (reference sequence). Trimming pared 5 bases from V and 0 bases from J, leaving 10 bases between. In DNA form, the CDR3 reads TGTGCCAGCAGTGACCGGGGTGCAACTAATGAAAAACTGTTTTTT. As protein: CASSDRGATNEKLFF.

The CDR3: CASSLTGTGGNTIYF. The CDR3 region has the DNA TGTGCCAGCAGTTTGACAGGGACCGGCGGAAACACCATATATTTT. The V and J genes are TRBV6-6 and TRBJ1-3, with TRBD1 matching over 7 bases. Germline CDR1 is MNHNY and CDR2 is SVGAGI (reference sequence). V lost 4 bases and J lost 4; bases outside the gene matches: 7. The CDR3 consists of 15 residues.

CDR3 in DNA: TGTGCCAGTAGTTTGGACACATTAAACTCCTACGAGCAGTACTTC. It encodes CASSLDTLNSYEQYF. V is TRBV19 and J is TRBJ2-7; D may be TRBD1 (5 bases). The V gene's germline CDR1 is LNHDA and CDR2 SQIVND (reference sequence). V was trimmed by 5 bases and J by 0 bases, leaving 14 bases between them. CDR3 length: 15 residues.

The chain is built from TRBV15 and TRBJ2-3, with a weak D call TRBD2 (6 bases). CDR3 length: 16 amino acids. CDR1 is LNHNV and CDR2 is YYDKDF in the germline V gene (reference sequence). V lost 0 bases, J lost 0 bases, and 10 bases lay in between. CDR3: CATSRDAGPSTDTQYF. DNA for the CDR3: TGTGCCACCAGCAGAGACGCGGGGCCTAGCACAGATACGCAGTATTTT.

This chain uses TRBV6-5 with TRBJ2-3; 9 bases are shared with TRBD1. There are 15 residues in the CDR3. V gave up 5 bases and J gave up 3 bases; unmatched junction bases: 6. Germline CDR1 is MNHEY and CDR2 is SVGAGI. The CDR3 protein is CASSMGQGRTDTQYF. DNA of the CDR3: TGTGCCAGCAGTATGGGACAGGGTCGGACAGATACGCAGTATTTT.

The J gene is TRBJ2-1, the V gene TRBV29-1; D unresolved. This CDR3 is built from 11 residues. V shed 5 bases and J shed 7 bases, with 9 bases lying between them. From germline, CDR1 is SQVTM and CDR2 ANQGSEA. CDR3 DNA: TGCAGCGTTCCAAATAGTAATGAGCAGTTCTTC. This sequence encodes CSVPNSNEQFF.

This clone was found a few times. The rearrangement uses TRBV27 and TRBJ1-6; D is possibly TRBD1 (5 bases). V lost 4 bases and J 12 bases, leaving 10 bases between the germline ends. Per the germline V gene, CDR1 is MNHEY and CDR2 is SMNVEV (reference sequence). This CDR3 region has 12 residues. CDR3 amino acids: CASSSGTGPLHF. In DNA, the CDR3 is TGTGCCAGCAGTTCAGGGACTGGACCCCTCCACTTT.

The chain has TRBV18 and TRBJ2-3; D is unresolved. Germline V gene sequence: CDR1 KGHSH, CDR2 LQKENI. V was shortened by 2 bases and J by 0 bases, with 9 bases between the two germline ends. This CDR3 comprises 15 residues. The CDR3 loop is CASSPALTSTDTQYF. For the CDR3, the DNA is TGTGCCAGCTCACCAGCCCTAACTAGCACAGATACGCAGTATTTT.

The chain joins TRBV29-1 to TRBJ2-3, with TRBD2 matching 14 bases. The CDR3 consists of 16 residues. The V and J ends lost 3 bases and 4 bases, in that order; junction bases with no gene match: 6. Germline-derived CDR1 and CDR2 are SQVTM and ANQGSEA. The CDR3 nucleotides are TGCAGCGTTGACGGACTAGCGGGGGGAAGTTCAGATACGCAGTATTTT. Translated: CSVDGLAGGSSDTQYF.

This sequence joins TRBV6-5 and TRBJ2-1, with 10 bases lining up with TRBD2. With 4 bases clipped from V and 7 bases from J, the junction kept 7 bases outside the gene matches. The CDR3 loop spans 15 amino acids. The germline V gene encodes CDR1 MNHEY and CDR2 SVGAGI. The CDR3 loop reads CASSSSGRAVNEQFF. The CDR3, as DNA: TGTGCCAGCAGTTCAAGCGGGAGGGCCGTTAATGAGCAGTTCTTC.

There are a few counts of this clone. The chain combines TRBV27 with TRBJ1-1; D is unresolved. The CDR3 runs to 11 residues. Between the trimmed V and J ends, which lost 8 bases and 8 bases, there was a span of 12 bases. Germline loops: CDR1 MNHEY, CDR2 SMNVEV (reference sequence). The CDR3 nucleotides are TGTGCCAGCCTACATAGGGAGGAAGCTTTCTTT. Protein: CASLHREEAFF.

This chain joins TRBV15 and TRBJ2-5; maybe TRBD2 (6 bases). Germline CDR1 is LNHNV and CDR2 is YYDKDF (reference sequence). Trimming removed 0 bases from V and 2 bases from J, with 19 bases in between. The CDR3 sequence is 18 residues long. CDR3 bases: TGTGCCACCAGCAGAGATAGGGTGAGGTTTGGGAGGCAAGAGACCCAGTACTTC. It translates to CATSRDRVRFGRQETQYF. Together with reference TRBV15 and TRBJ2-5, the CDR3 gives the full variable domain: DAMVIQNPRYQVTQFGKPVTLSCSQTLNHNVMYWYQQKSSQAPKLLFHYYDKDFNNEADTPDNFQSRRPNTSFCFLDIRSPGLGDTAMYLCATSRDRVRFGRQETQYFGPGTRLLVL.

This chain links TRBV7-3 with TRBJ2-1, with 8 nucleotides matching TRBD2. With 5 bases clipped from V and 8 bases from J, the junction kept 14 bases outside the gene matches. The CDR3 contains 16 residues. Germline V CDR1 and CDR2: SGHTA, FQGTGA. The CDR3 DNA follows: TGTGCCAGCAGCCCTTCGGTCGGGGGGGCTTCGGATGAGCAGTTCTTC. Encoded protein: CASSPSVGGASDEQFF.

The rearrangement uses TRBV7-2 and TRBJ2-4, with 14 bases matching TRBD2. With 5 bases clipped from V and 5 bases from J, the junction kept 11 bases outside the gene matches. The CDR3 spans 18 residues. Per the germline V gene, CDR1 is SGHTA and CDR2 is FQGNSA. The DNA of the CDR3 is TGTGCCAGCAGCCCGGGACTAGCGGGGGTTCTTGATGAAAACATTCAGTACTTC. Its translation: CASSPGLAGVLDENIQYF.

The sample holds one count of this clone. The rearrangement joins TRBV11-1 to TRBJ2-1; D gene uncertain. The CDR3 runs 14 residues. Germline V gene data show CDR1 as SGHAT and CDR2 as FQDESV (reference sequence). The V end was cut by 0 bases, the J end by 2 bases, with 5 bases between. DNA for the CDR3: TGTGCCAGCAGCTTAGCATTAGCCTACAATGAGCAGTTCTTC. This codes for CASSLALAYNEQFF.

The V gene is TRBV5-1, the J gene TRBJ2-5, with unresolved D. Trimming shortened V by 0 bases and J by 1 base, and 4 bases separated the two germline ends. The CDR3 consists of 13 residues. Germline values: CDR1 SGHRS, CDR2 YFSETQ. Here the CDR3 DNA reads TGCGCCAGCAGCTTGGACAGCCAAGAGACCCAGTACTTC. Its translation: CASSLDSQETQYF.

This chain uses TRBV5-4 with TRBJ2-5; maybe TRBD2 (5 bases). This CDR3 is built from 15 residues. V was shortened by 4 bases and J by 5 bases, with 18 bases between the two germline ends. Germline CDR1 reads SGHNT; CDR2 reads YYREEE (reference sequence). The CDR3 DNA follows: TGTGCCAGCAGCGTAAGACTACCTTCTAGGGAGACCCAGTACTTC. Translation: CASSVRLPSRETQYF.

The sample holds a few counts of this clone. The gene calls are TRBV19 and TRBJ1-1; D is unclear. Germline V gene data show CDR1 as LNHDA and CDR2 as SQIVND (reference sequence). V was trimmed by 9 bases and J by 5 bases, leaving 16 bases between them. The CDR3 spans 13 residues. The CDR3, as DNA: TGTGCCAGCCGACTGACCCAGCTTACTGAAGCTTTCTTT. It codes for CASRLTQLTEAFF.

This clone was found once. The rearrangement uses TRBV9 and TRBJ2-7; 8 bases line up with TRBD2. Germline V gene data show CDR1 as SGDLS and CDR2 as YYNGEE. This CDR3 spans 13 amino acids. Trimming removed 3 bases from V and 5 bases from J; junction bases left unmatched: 4. The CDR3 region has the DNA TGTGCCAGCAGCGCGGGACTAGACCACGAGCAGTACTTC. It encodes CASSAGLDHEQYF.

This clone was seen only a few times. The chain combines TRBV30 with TRBJ1-1, with a possible D match to TRBD1 (5 bases). V was cut by 0 bases and J by 6 bases, with 11 bases left in between. CDR1 is GTSNPN, CDR2 SVGIG, per germline (reference sequence). The CDR3 sequence is 13 residues long. Here the CDR3 DNA reads TGTGCCTGGAGTGTAACCGGAGGGGCTGAAGCTTTCTTT. Translation gives CAWSVTGGAEAFF.

The rearrangement links TRBV5-4 to TRBJ2-3; D might be TRBD2 (6 bases). V lost 5 bases, J lost 0 bases, and 19 bases lay in between. Germline CDR1 reads SGHNT; CDR2 reads YYREEE (reference sequence). This CDR3 comprises 17 residues. For the CDR3, the DNA is TGTGCCAGCAGACGGGGCGGGACCTTACCTAGCACAGATACGCAGTATTTT. Its protein is CASRRGGTLPSTDTQYF.